This T cell receptor (beta chain) stems from a study of T cell responses to AZD1222 COVID-19 vaccine. General study points: Spike-specific TCR breadth and depth grew following two AZD1222 doses. The donor cohort was predominantly white British with a female majority, and clonal diversity may have been underestimated.

This clone was seen a few times. What it recognizes is unknown. V was pared by 6 bases and J by 2 bases, with 6 bases of the junction left unmatched. CDR3 length: 15 amino acids. Germline V gene lookup returns CDR1 MDHEN and CDR2 SYDVKM. Measured with immunoSEQ multiplex PCR; TCRdb has only the in-frame clones, and not every one. In the table there are 110,000 to 150,000 clones, 93% of which are singletons. The starting material was peripheral blood, obtained on day 0 of AZD1222 vaccination. This TCR derives from an adult in good health. V is TRBV28 and J is TRBJ1-1, with 10 bases lining up with TRBD1. This CDR3 is CASSLGQGGNTEAFF. The CDR3 nucleotides are TGTGCCAGCAGCCTTGGACAGGGGGGAAACACTGAAGCTTTCTTT.